These 24 T cell receptor beta chains were all obtained from the same sample, sequenced in a study of cytomegalovirus exposure and HLA in healthy donors. PCR involved 60 Vbeta and 13 Jbeta primers. Here immunoSEQ multiplex PCR was the method, and the copy in TCRdb shows in-frame clones only, minus some. The sample consists of about 140,000 clones, roughly 80% of them appearing once. Sequencing was performed on PBMCs. The receptor set was obtained from a woman in her forties or fifties in good health and CMV-seropositive.

V and J are TRBV29-1 and TRBJ2-3; TRBD2 is a possible D gene (6 bases). Germline V gene data show CDR1 as SQVTM and CDR2 as ANQGSEA. V dropped 8 bases and J dropped 0 bases, with 15 bases sitting between them. This CDR3 comprises 14 residues. The CDR3 loop is CSSLGGRSTDTQYF. Here the CDR3 DNA reads TGCAGCTCCTTGGGAGGCCGAAGCACAGATACGCAGTATTTT.

This clone was seen a handful of times. The CDR3 here is CASSSGQGDQETQYF. The CDR3 DNA reads as TGTGCCAGCAGCTCCGGACAGGGAGATCAAGAGACCCAGTACTTC. This chain uses TRBV7-2 with TRBJ2-5; 8 bases align to TRBD1. V was pared by 4 bases and J by 2 bases, with 6 bases of the junction left unmatched. The CDR3 spans 15 residues. Germline V lookup: CDR1 SGHTA, CDR2 FQGNSA.

The chain combines TRBV29-1 with TRBJ2-5; D may be TRBD1 (5 bases). Germline values: CDR1 SQVTM, CDR2 ANQGSEA. The CDR3 has 14 amino acids. V gave up 0 bases and J gave up 4 bases, with 12 bases separating them. The CDR3 DNA sequence: TGCAGCGTTGAAGATCAGGGAAGTGGAGAGACCCAGTACTTC. This gives the protein CSVEDQGSGETQYF.

Only a few counts were recorded for this clone. The chain uses TRBV27 and TRBJ2-1, with 9 bases fitting TRBD2. The CDR3 totals 14 residues. Germline loops: CDR1 MNHEY, CDR2 SMNVEV (reference sequence). The V segment lost 6 bases and the J segment 8 bases; nucleotides outside the gene matches: 8. The CDR3 is CASRFGTSWDEQFF. The CDR3 DNA is TGTGCCAGCAGATTCGGGACTAGCTGGGATGAGCAGTTCTTC.

In DNA, the CDR3 is TGTGCCAGCAGCCTACTCGACAGGGCGAATGAGCAGTTCTTC. The encoded protein is CASSLLDRANEQFF. This rearrangement joins TRBV7-3 to TRBJ2-1; 7 bases map to TRBD1. The CDR3 length is 14 residues. In germline, CDR1 is SGHTA, CDR2 FQGTGA. J was trimmed by 7 bases and V by 5 bases; bases with no gene match: 8.

The chain employs TRBV19 and TRBJ2-2, with 13 bases matching TRBD2. This CDR3 is 16 amino acids long. CDR1 is LNHDA, CDR2 SQIVND, per germline (reference sequence). V dropped 6 bases and J dropped 5; count of bases not matched to a gene: 6. This chain's CDR3 is CASRRLAGGGTGELFF. In nucleotides, the CDR3 is TGTGCCAGTAGGAGACTAGCGGGGGGCGGGACCGGGGAGCTGTTTTTT. The whole variable domain, remainder taken from reference TRBV19 and TRBJ2-2, is DGGITQSPKYLFRKEGQNVTLSCEQNLNHDAMYWYRQDPGQGLRLIYYSQIVNDFQKGDIAEGYSVSREKKESFPLTVTSAQKNPTAFYLCASRRLAGGGTGELFFGEGSRLTVL.

The chain links TRBV28 to TRBJ1-1, with TRBD1 as a possible D gene (6 bases). V shed 8 bases and J shed 6 bases, with 22 bases lying between them. The CDR3 covers 15 residues. Germline values: CDR1 MDHEN, CDR2 SYDVKM. This CDR3 is CASDPTGSSAAEAFF. In nucleotides, the CDR3 is TGTGCCAGCGATCCTACAGGGTCGTCCGCGGCTGAAGCTTTCTTT.

The chain links TRBV4-2 to TRBJ2-5; 8 nucleotides align to TRBD2. CDR3 size: 16 residues. Trimming took 5 bases from V and 3 from J; bases not matched to a gene: 11. In germline, CDR1 is LGHNA, CDR2 YNFKEQ. CDR3 nucleotide sequence: TGTGCCAGCAGCGGCCGACTAGCGAGTACAGAAGAGACCCAGTACTTC. This translates into CASSGRLASTEETQYF.

A remark on this clone: Other DNA sequences in this specimen translate into the identical CDR3. The chain uses TRBV4-3 and TRBJ1-2, with TRBD1 matching over 9 bases. The CDR3 contains 15 residues. Germline V gene sequence: CDR1 LGHNA, CDR2 YSLEER. Trimming took 0 bases from V and 5 from J; bases not matched to a gene: 4. The DNA of the CDR3 is TGCGCCAGCAGCCAAGATCCAGGACAGGGGTATGGCTACACCTTC. Translating it yields CASSQDPGQGYGYTF.

The V and J genes are TRBV7-3 and TRBJ1-1, with D possibly matching TRBD1 (5 bases). V was shortened by 5 bases and J by 7 bases, with 17 bases between the two germline ends. Per germline, CDR1 SGHTA and CDR2 FQGTGA. The CDR3 contains 14 residues. DNA for the CDR3: TGTGCCAGCAGCCCAACCTTTGGGGCAGTTGAAGCTTTCTTT. Protein sequence: CASSPTFGAVEAFF.

This chain links TRBV27 with TRBJ2-5; 11 bases line up with TRBD1. V shed 6 bases and J 1 base; nucleotides not matched to a gene: 7. The CDR3 is 16 residues long. The germline V gene has CDR1 MNHEY and CDR2 SMNVEV (reference sequence). CDR3 amino acids: CASRLFGTGGQETQYF. As DNA, the CDR3 is TGTGCCAGCAGACTATTCGGGACAGGGGGCCAAGAGACCCAGTACTTC.

The J gene is TRBJ2-2, the V gene TRBV21-1; the table assigns TRBD1, which was not confirmed against the DNA. TRBV21-1 is classified as a pseudogene. This CDR3 has 17 amino acids. CDR3 protein: CASSKVTRGRNTGELFF. CDR3 nucleotides: TGTGCCAGCAGCAAAGTAACCAGGGGGAGGAACACCGGGGAGCTGTTTTTT.

The V gene is TRBV14, the J gene TRBJ2-3; the match to TRBD1 covers 9 bases. Germline CDR1 is SGHDN and CDR2 is FVKESK. V shed 4 bases and J 3 bases; nucleotides not matched to a gene: 2. This CDR3 has 14 amino acids. CDR3 sequence: CASSPGTGTDTQYF. The DNA for the CDR3 is TGTGCCAGCAGCCCAGGGACAGGGACAGATACGCAGTATTTT.

The gene calls are TRBV19 and TRBJ2-2; 7 bases fit TRBD1. V shed 9 bases, J shed 4 bases, and the junction held 11 bases outside the gene matches. Germline values: CDR1 LNHDA, CDR2 SQIVND (reference sequence). The CDR3 totals 15 residues. The CDR3 loop reads CASRRQGQSTGELFF. CDR3 bases: TGTGCCAGCCGCCGGCAGGGACAGAGCACCGGGGAGCTGTTTTTT.

Points on this clone: Other DNA sequences in the sample encode the same CDR3. The chain recombines TRBV7-3 with TRBJ1-1, with a tentative D call TRBD1 (5 bases). V gave up 5 bases and J gave up 1 base, with 8 bases separating them. The length of the CDR3 is 13 residues. The germline CDR1 and CDR2 sequences are SGHTA and FQGTGA. The DNA of the CDR3 is TGTGCCAGCAGCCCCCAGGGGAACACTGAAGCTTTCTTT. Protein sequence: CASSPQGNTEAFF.

The sample holds one count of this clone. The rearrangement joins TRBV28 to TRBJ1-6; D may be TRBD1 (5 bases). Trimming removed 3 bases from V and 7 bases from J, with 7 bases in between. Germline lookup yields CDR1 MDHEN and CDR2 SYDVKM. CDR3 length equals 13 residues. In nucleotides, the CDR3 is TGTGCCAGCAGTTTGGGGGGAAATTCACCCCTCCACTTT. Residues: CASSLGGNSPLHF.

The chain carries TRBV5-4 and TRBJ2-5; D unclear. The CDR3 sequence is 13 residues long. CDR1 and CDR2 from the germline V gene are SGHNT and YYREEE (reference sequence). Between the trimmed V and J ends, which lost 1 base and 2 bases, there was a span of 6 bases. The CDR3 here is CASSLNRQETQYF. The CDR3 DNA sequence: TGTGCCAGCAGCTTGAACCGGCAAGAGACCCAGTACTTC.

This rearrangement joins TRBV6-5 to TRBJ1-5; TRBD1 is a possible D gene (6 bases). The CDR3 consists of 15 residues. V was clipped by 0 bases and J by 4 bases, with 10 bases between them. Germline CDR1 reads MNHEY; CDR2 reads SVGAGI. CDR3 sequence (DNA): TGTGCCAGCAGTTACTCATGGACAGATAATCAGCCCCAGCATTTT. Its translation is CASSYSWTDNQPQHF.

This chain uses TRBV5-4 with TRBJ2-1; 9 bases match TRBD2. With V trimmed by 3 bases and J by 2 bases, 3 bases remained unmatched. This CDR3 region has 15 residues. The germline gives CDR1 SGHNT, CDR2 YYREEE (reference sequence). CDR3 nucleotides: TGTGCCAGCAGCTCCGGGACTAGCACCTACAATGAGCAGTTCTTC. It encodes CASSSGTSTYNEQFF.

This chain links TRBV28 with TRBJ1-3; a weak D match, TRBD1 (6 bases). Trimming stripped 8 bases from V and 1 base from J, with 18 bases between. CDR1 MDHEN and CDR2 SYDVKM come from the germline V gene. The CDR3 consists of 16 residues. CDR3 nucleotides: TGTGCCAGCGGGGGCCTACAGGGAGCGTCTGGAAACACCATATATTTT. Residues: CASGGLQGASGNTIYF.

This clone was recorded a few times. The chain carries TRBV11-2 and TRBJ1-5; D gene unclear. The CDR3 is 12 amino acids. V lost 1 base, J lost 6 bases, and 4 bases lay in between. The V gene's germline CDR1 is SGHAT and CDR2 FQNNGV. CDR3 nucleotide sequence: TGTGCCAGCAGCTTAGTCGGTCAGCCCCAGCATTTT. Its protein is CASSLVGQPQHF.

The chain recombines TRBV28 with TRBJ1-1; TRBD1 aligns across 10 bases. This CDR3 is built from 15 residues. Per germline, CDR1 MDHEN and CDR2 SYDVKM. J was trimmed by 0 bases and V by 4 bases; bases with no gene match: 2. The CDR3 loop reads CASSSDRGLNTEAFF. CDR3 coding DNA: TGTGCCAGCAGTTCTGACAGGGGGCTGAACACTGAAGCTTTCTTT.

As to this clone: One end of the junction is discordant with germline, which a read error may explain. The chain joins TRBV27 to TRBJ1-6; 8 nucleotides agree with TRBD1. This CDR3 is built from 13 residues. Germline V gives CDR1 MNHEY, CDR2 SMNVEV (reference sequence). CDR3 in amino acids: CASSSDRESPPHF. For the CDR3, the DNA is TGTGCCAGCAGTTCGGACAGGGAATCACCCCCCCACTTT.

This chain joins TRBV6-6 and TRBJ2-1; 8 bases match TRBD1. The germline V gene encodes CDR1 MNHNY and CDR2 SVGAGI (reference sequence). This CDR3 spans 14 amino acids. The junction had 10 bases not matched to a gene; V was cut back by 5 bases and J by 10 bases. The CDR3: CASSDPGQEREQFF. CDR3 nucleotide sequence: TGTGCCAGCAGTGACCCGGGACAGGAGAGGGAGCAGTTCTTC.